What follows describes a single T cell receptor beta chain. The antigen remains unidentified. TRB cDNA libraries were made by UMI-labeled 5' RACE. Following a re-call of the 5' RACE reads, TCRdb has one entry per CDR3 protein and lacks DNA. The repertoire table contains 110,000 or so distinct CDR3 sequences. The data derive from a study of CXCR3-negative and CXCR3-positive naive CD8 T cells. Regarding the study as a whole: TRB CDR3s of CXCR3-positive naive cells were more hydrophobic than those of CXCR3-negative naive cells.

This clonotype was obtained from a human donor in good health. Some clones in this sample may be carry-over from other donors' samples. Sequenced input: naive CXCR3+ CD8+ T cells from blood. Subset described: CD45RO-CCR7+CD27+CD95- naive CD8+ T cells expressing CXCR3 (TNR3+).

CDR3 protein: CSAGQRGAREEETQYF. The V gene is TRBV20-1, the J gene TRBJ2-5; TCRdb reports TRBD2, a call that lacks DNA to check it against. There are 16 residues in the CDR3. Per germline, CDR1 DFQATT and CDR2 SNEGSKA (reference sequence).